The 26 T cell receptor beta chains reported below all come from one sample, sequenced in a study of T cells after yellow fever vaccination. TCRdb re-called the 5' RACE reads with MiXCR, one entry per CDR3 protein. The sample gives hundreds of thousands of distinct CDR3 sequences, roughly 3.5% of which show up once; around 22% is in the top ten. The source material was PBMCs, sampled on the day of the yellow fever booster vaccination. The receptors originated from a man younger than 30 who received the YFV17D yellow fever vaccine.

The V gene is TRBV9, the J gene TRBJ1-1, with 7 bases identical to TRBD1. CDR1 and CDR2 (germline): SGDLS, YYNGEE. J lost 2 bases, V lost 4 bases, and 11 bases had no gene match. The CDR3 has 16 residues. The CDR3 region is CASSLGGGIGNTEAFF. DNA of the CDR3: TGTGCCAGCAGCCTAGGAGGGGGCATCGGAAACACTGAAGCTTTCTTT.

This clonotype was counted at least ten times. This rearrangement joins TRBV20-1 to TRBJ2-5; 8 bases match TRBD2. This CDR3 region has 17 residues. The germline CDR1 and CDR2 sequences are DFQATT and SNEGSKA (reference sequence). Trimming removed 6 bases from V and 1 base from J; junction bases left unmatched: 16. CDR3 amino acids: CSAQGAASGYPQETQYF. The DNA for the CDR3 is TGCAGTGCACAAGGCGCGGCTAGCGGGTACCCCCAAGAGACCCAGTACTTC.

The chain is built from TRBV5-6 and TRBJ2-2; D gene unclear. V was trimmed by 1 base and J by 9 bases, leaving 13 bases between them. Germline CDR1 is SGHDT and CDR2 is YYEEEE. This CDR3 contains 14 residues. The CDR3 sequence is CASSLPVEARELFF. The CDR3 DNA reads as TGTGCCAGCAGCTTGCCGGTCGAGGCAAGGGAGCTGTTTTTT. Full variable domain (outside the CDR3, taken from reference TRBV5-6 and TRBJ2-2): DAGVTQSPTHLIKTRGQQVTLRCSPKSGHDTVSWYQQALGQGPQFIFQYYEEEERQRGNFPDRFSGHQFPNYSSELNVNALLLGDSALYLCASSLPVEARELFFGEGSRLTVL.

In regard to this clonotype: The junction departs from the called germline gene at one end, perhaps through a read error. The chain couples TRBV27 to TRBJ2-2; D is possibly TRBD2 (6 bases). The CDR3 spans 11 residues. Germline values: CDR1 MNHEY, CDR2 SMNVEV (reference sequence). The CDR3 here is CASSLSGEPFF. CDR3 nucleotide sequence: TGTGCCAGCAGCTTGTCGGGGGAGCCGTTTTTT.

This clonotype came up a few times. V is TRBV5-1 and J is TRBJ2-3; no firm D call. The V end was cut by 1 base, the J end by 0 bases, with 9 bases between. Germline CDR1 SGHRS, CDR2 YFSETQ. The CDR3 is 15 residues long. The CDR3 protein is CASSLNRDSTDTQYF. The CDR3 DNA reads as TGCGCCAGCAGCTTGAACAGAGATAGCACAGATACGCAGTATTTT.

J is TRBJ2-5 and V is TRBV3-1; the match to TRBD2 covers 8 bases. The J segment lost 5 bases and the V segment lost 3 bases, leaving 8 bases of the junction unmatched. The germline V gene encodes CDR1 LGHDT and CDR2 YNNKEL (reference sequence). CDR3 length: 15 residues. As DNA, the CDR3 is TGTGCCAGCAGCCAGGTCGGGGGGGCCGGGGAGACCCAGTACTTC. Amino acid sequence: CASSQVGGAGETQYF.

The chain combines TRBV7-9 with TRBJ1-1, with 8 positions matching TRBD1. This CDR3 region has 14 residues. After removal of 5 bases from V and 6 bases from J, the junction contained 8 bases not matched to a gene. CDR1 and CDR2 from the germline V gene are SEHNR and FQNEAQ (reference sequence). This CDR3 is CASSPQGAQSEAFF. The CDR3 region has the DNA TGTGCCAGCAGCCCTCAGGGGGCTCAGTCTGAAGCTTTCTTT.

On this clonotype: Relative to the germline gene, one junction end is altered; a read error may explain this. The chain has TRBV7-6 and TRBJ2-2; TRBD2 aligns across 10 bases. The CDR3 is made up of 17 amino acids. Germline V gene sequence: CDR1 SGHVS, CDR2 FNYEAQ. The CDR3 DNA reads TGTGCAAGCAGCCCATACAGCGGGGGGGCCATCACCGGGGAGCTGTTTTTT. Its protein product is CASSPYSGGAITGELFF.

This clonotype has a count of ten or more. The chain is built from TRBV5-1 and TRBJ1-6; possibly TRBD1 for D (5 bases). V lost 0 bases to trimming and J lost 3 bases, with 10 bases between them. Germline V gene data show CDR1 as SGHRS and CDR2 as YFSETQ. The length of the CDR3 is 16 residues. The CDR3 coding sequence is TGCGCCAGCAGCTTGGCGGGGACTATCTATAATTCACCCCTCCACTTT. Amino acid sequence: CASSLAGTIYNSPLHF. The full variable domain, in which reference TRBV5-1 and TRBJ1-6 provide the parts outside the CDR3, is KAGVTQTPRYLIKTRGQQVTLSCSPISGHRSVSWYQQTPGQGLQFLFEYFSETQRNKGNFPGRFSGRQFSNSRSEMNVSTLELGDSALYLCASSLAGTIYNSPLHFGNGTRLTVT.

This clonotype has only a few counts. J is TRBJ2-3 and V is TRBV7-8; D possibly corresponds to TRBD2 (6 bases). The CDR3 loop spans 15 amino acids. Germline V gene sequence: CDR1 SGHVS, CDR2 FQNEAQ. Trimming stripped 7 bases from V and 0 bases from J, with 14 bases between. The CDR3 loop reads CASTSSGSSTDTQYF. CDR3 nucleotides: TGTGCCAGCACCTCCAGCGGGTCTAGCACAGATACGCAGTATTTT.

This clonotype was found many times. CDR3 in amino acids: CASKTSGGYTGELFF. In DNA, the CDR3 is TGTGCCAGCAAGACTAGCGGGGGGTACACCGGGGAGCTGTTTTTT. The chain couples TRBV7-2 to TRBJ2-2, with TRBD2 matching 13 bases. The CDR3 is 15 residues long. V shed 7 bases, J shed 3 bases, and the junction held 2 bases outside the gene matches. Germline V gives CDR1 SGHTA, CDR2 FQGNSA.

The sample holds a few counts of this clonotype. The J gene is TRBJ1-3, the V gene TRBV6-5; 7 nucleotides align to TRBD1. The V gene end was trimmed by 5 bases and the J gene end by 4 bases; junction bases not matched to a gene: 8. There are 15 residues in the CDR3. CDR1 MNHEY and CDR2 SVGAGI come from the germline V gene. CDR3 nucleotides: TGTGCCAGCAGTCGCCAACAGGGGATCGGAAACACCATATATTTT. Its translation: CASSRQQGIGNTIYF.

This clonotype was detected a few times. The gene calls are TRBV6-1 and TRBJ2-7; 7 nucleotides line up with TRBD1. The V and J ends lost 7 bases and 3 bases, in that order; junction bases with no gene match: 9. This CDR3 contains 14 residues. Germline loops: CDR1 MNHNS, CDR2 SASEGT. CDR3 DNA sequence: TGTGCCAGCAAGAATCCGGGACAGAACTACGAGCAGTACGTC. Its protein is CASKNPGQNYEQYV.

This clonotype has only a few counts. The gene calls are TRBV30 and TRBJ2-2; 8 bases align to TRBD1. V lost 3 bases to trimming and J lost 6 bases; unmatched junction nucleotides: 6. Germline CDR1 is GTSNPN and CDR2 is SVGIG (reference sequence). The CDR3 extends over 14 amino acids. The CDR3 here is CAWSPGQAAGELFF. The CDR3 nucleotides read TGTGCCTGGAGCCCGGGACAGGCGGCCGGGGAGCTGTTTTTT.

This clonotype was recorded many times. The rearrangement links TRBV6-5 to TRBJ2-2; tentatively, D is TRBD1 or TRBD2 (5 bases each). The CDR3 is 17 amino acids. Germline CDR1 and CDR2: MNHEY and SVGAGI. V was pared by 2 bases and J by 0 bases, with 13 bases between. The CDR3 reads CASSYKNGASNTGELFF. The CDR3 nucleotides are TGTGCCAGCAGTTACAAAAACGGGGCTTCGAACACCGGGGAGCTGTTTTTT.

The CDR3 spells CASSLTGAPNEKLFF. The CDR3 DNA reads as TGTGCCAGCAGCCTAACTGGAGCCCCCAATGAAAAACTGTTTTTT. The V call is TRBV7-6, the J call TRBJ1-4; D call uncertain. The germline V gene has CDR1 SGHVS and CDR2 FNYEAQ. V was shortened by 5 bases and J by 5 bases, with 15 bases between the two germline ends. The CDR3 has 15 residues.

This chain links TRBV20-1 with TRBJ1-3; D is unclear. With 3 bases removed from V and 3 bases from J, the gap between germline ends came to 9 bases. Germline CDR1 DFQATT, CDR2 SNEGSKA (reference sequence). There are 13 residues in the CDR3. This chain's CDR3 is CSARASDGNTIYF. DNA for the CDR3: TGCAGTGCTAGGGCGAGTGATGGAAACACCATATATTTT.

This clonotype has ten or more counts. The V and J genes are TRBV6-1 and TRBJ2-1; 9 bases agree with TRBD1. Germline V CDR1 and CDR2: MNHNS, SASEGT. The ends lost 7 bases at V and 3 bases at J; junction bases unmatched: 7. The length of the CDR3 is 15 residues. The CDR3 DNA sequence: TGTGCCAGCAACCTAGGGACAGGGAACTACAATGAGCAGTTCTTC. This codes for CASNLGTGNYNEQFF.

Only a few counts were recorded for this clonotype. The chain carries TRBV23-1 and TRBJ2-7; 8 bases are shared with TRBD1. TRBV23-1 is reported as an ORF; its role is uncertain. V dropped 6 bases and J dropped 4; count of bases not matched to a gene: 11. The CDR3 is 15 amino acids. As DNA, the CDR3 is TGCGCCAGCAGCCAGGAGGACAGGGAGAAATACGAGCAGTACTTC. It specifies CASSQEDREKYEQYF.

The chain combines TRBV5-1 with TRBJ2-1; D possibly corresponds to TRBD1 (6 bases). The CDR3 has 16 residues. The germline V gene encodes CDR1 SGHRS and CDR2 YFSETQ. The V end lost 0 bases, the J end lost 1 base, and 11 bases lay between the germline ends. The chain's CDR3 is CASSLAGDTSYNEQFF. The CDR3 DNA is TGCGCCAGCAGCTTGGCCGGGGACACTTCCTACAATGAGCAGTTCTTC.

This clonotype was found many times. The chain combines TRBV5-1 with TRBJ2-3; 7 positions agree with TRBD2. The CDR3 is made up of 14 amino acids. Trimming removed 5 bases from V and 3 bases from J; junction bases left unmatched: 6. Germline values: CDR1 SGHRS, CDR2 YFSETQ. The CDR3 coding sequence is TGCGCCAGCAGTGGCGAGCGGGGAACAGATACGCAGTATTTT. It encodes CASSGERGTDTQYF.

There are a few counts of this clonotype. The chain combines TRBV9 with TRBJ1-3; D unresolved. This CDR3 has 15 amino acids. CDR1 is SGDLS and CDR2 is YYNGEE in the germline V gene. V was trimmed by 0 bases and J by 0 bases, leaving 7 bases between them. The DNA of the CDR3 is TGTGCCAGCAGCGTAGACCTACACTCTGGAAACACCATATATTTT. Amino acid sequence: CASSVDLHSGNTIYF. The entire variable domain, with the rest obtained from reference TRBV9 and TRBJ1-3, is as follows: DSGVTQTPKHLITATGQRVTLRCSPRSGDLSVYWYQQSLDQGLQFLIQYYNGEERAKGNILERFSAQQFPDLHSELNLSSLELGDSALYFCASSVDLHSGNTIYFGEGSWLTVV.

This clonotype was recorded many times. This chain uses TRBV23-1 with TRBJ2-7; 10 positions agree with TRBD1. TRBV23-1 is marked as an open reading frame, function uncertain. This CDR3 has 13 residues. The V and J ends lost 11 bases and 4 bases, in that order; junction bases with no gene match: 8. CDR3 amino acids: CALIRDRGYEQYF. In nucleotides, the CDR3 is TGCGCCCTAATCCGGGACAGGGGATACGAGCAGTACTTC.

This clonotype was detected ten times or more. The chain combines TRBV7-6 with TRBJ2-5, with D possibly being TRBD1 (5 bases). CDR3 length: 15 amino acids. Per germline, CDR1 SGHVS and CDR2 FNYEAQ. Trimming took 0 bases from V and 1 from J, leaving 9 bases between them. CDR3 nucleotides: TGTGCCAGCAGCTTAGCGTCTGGGGCCCAAGAGACCCAGTACTTC. Its protein product is CASSLASGAQETQYF. The variable domain in full, completed from reference TRBV7-6 and TRBJ2-5, reads GAGVSQSPRYKVTKRGQDVALRCDPISGHVSLYWYRQALGQGPEFLTYFNYEAQQDKSGLPNDRFSAERPEGSISTLTIQRTEQRDSAMYRCASSLASGAQETQYFGPGTRLLVL.

At least ten counts were recorded for this clonotype. V gene TRBV6-2 or TRBV6-3 combines with J gene TRBJ1-1; TRBD1 might be the D (5 bases). Germline V CDR1 and CDR2: MNHEY, SVGEGT. V was shortened by 0 bases and J by 1 base, with 6 bases between the two germline ends. This CDR3 has 14 amino acids. The CDR3 loop is CASSYSGTNTEAFF. The CDR3 nucleotides are TGTGCCAGCAGTTACTCCGGGACGAACACTGAAGCTTTCTTT.

This clonotype appeared many times. CDR3 sequence (DNA): TGTGCCAGCAGCTCCCAGGGGGCGGCCGGGTCCCAGTACTTC. It specifies CASSSQGAAGSQYF. The chain recombines TRBV7-7 with TRBJ2-5; 8 bases agree with TRBD1. The trim removed 4 bases at V and 9 bases at J, leaving 10 bases unmatched. The CDR3 sequence is 14 residues long. Germline V gene sequence: CDR1 SSHAT, CDR2 FNYEAQ (reference sequence).